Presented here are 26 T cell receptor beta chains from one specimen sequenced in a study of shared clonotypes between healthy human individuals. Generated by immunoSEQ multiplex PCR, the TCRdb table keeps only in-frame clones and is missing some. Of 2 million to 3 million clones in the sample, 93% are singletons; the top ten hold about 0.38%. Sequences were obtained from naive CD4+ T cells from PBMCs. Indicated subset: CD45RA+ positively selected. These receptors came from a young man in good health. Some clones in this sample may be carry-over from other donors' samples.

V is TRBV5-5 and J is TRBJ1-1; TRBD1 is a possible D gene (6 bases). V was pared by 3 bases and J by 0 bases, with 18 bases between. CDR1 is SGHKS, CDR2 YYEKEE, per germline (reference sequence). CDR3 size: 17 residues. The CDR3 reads CASSSLPGQTMNTEAFF. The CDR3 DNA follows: TGTGCCAGCAGCTCCCTACCGGGACAAACAATGAACACTGAAGCTTTCTTT.

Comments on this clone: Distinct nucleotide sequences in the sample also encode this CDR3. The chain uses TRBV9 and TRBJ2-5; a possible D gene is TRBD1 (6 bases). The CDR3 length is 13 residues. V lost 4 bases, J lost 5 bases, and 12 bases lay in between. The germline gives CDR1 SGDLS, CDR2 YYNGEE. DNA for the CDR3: TGTGCCAGCAGCCCCAGGGGTTGGGAGACCCAGTACTTC. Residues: CASSPRGWETQYF.

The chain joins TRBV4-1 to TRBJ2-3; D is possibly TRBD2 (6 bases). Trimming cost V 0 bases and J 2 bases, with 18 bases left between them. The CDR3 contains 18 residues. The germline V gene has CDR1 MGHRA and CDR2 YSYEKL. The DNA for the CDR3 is TGCGCCAGCAGCCAAGAGGCTTCCGGTAGCGGAAACACAGATACGCAGTATTTT. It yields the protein CASSQEASGSGNTDTQYF.

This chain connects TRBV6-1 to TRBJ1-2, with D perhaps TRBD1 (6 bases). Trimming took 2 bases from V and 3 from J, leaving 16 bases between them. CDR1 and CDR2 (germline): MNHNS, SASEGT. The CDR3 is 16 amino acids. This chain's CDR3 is CASSEIQGWGHYGYTF. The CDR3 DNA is TGTGCCAGCAGTGAAATACAGGGTTGGGGACACTATGGCTACACCTTC.

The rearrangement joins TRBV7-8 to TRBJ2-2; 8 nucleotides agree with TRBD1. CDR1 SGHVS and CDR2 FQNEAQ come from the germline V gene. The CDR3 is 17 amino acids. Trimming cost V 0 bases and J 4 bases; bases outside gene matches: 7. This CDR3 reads CASSLAGYRGITGELFF. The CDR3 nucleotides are TGTGCCAGCAGCTTAGCGGGGTACAGGGGGATCACCGGGGAGCTGTTTTTT.

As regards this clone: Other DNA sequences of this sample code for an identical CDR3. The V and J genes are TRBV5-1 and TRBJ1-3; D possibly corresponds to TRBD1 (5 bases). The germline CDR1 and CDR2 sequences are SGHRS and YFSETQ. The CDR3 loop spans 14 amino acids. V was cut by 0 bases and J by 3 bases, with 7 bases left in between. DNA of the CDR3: TGCGCCAGCAGCTTGGCGGGGGATGGAAACACCATATATTTT. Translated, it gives CASSLAGDGNTIYF.

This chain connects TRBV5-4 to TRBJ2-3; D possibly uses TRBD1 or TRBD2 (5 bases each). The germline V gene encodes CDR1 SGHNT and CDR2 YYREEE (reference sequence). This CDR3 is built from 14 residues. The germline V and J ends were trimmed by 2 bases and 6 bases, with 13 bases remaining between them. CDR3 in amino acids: CASSLTGTQDTQYF. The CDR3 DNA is TGTGCCAGCAGCTTAACGGGGACCCAGGATACGCAGTATTTT.

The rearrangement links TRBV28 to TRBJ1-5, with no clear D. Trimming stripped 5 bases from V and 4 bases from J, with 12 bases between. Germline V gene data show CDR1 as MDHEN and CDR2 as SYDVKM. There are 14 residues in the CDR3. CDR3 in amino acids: CASSPHRENQPQHF. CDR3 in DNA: TGTGCCAGCAGTCCACACCGGGAAAATCAGCCCCAGCATTTT.

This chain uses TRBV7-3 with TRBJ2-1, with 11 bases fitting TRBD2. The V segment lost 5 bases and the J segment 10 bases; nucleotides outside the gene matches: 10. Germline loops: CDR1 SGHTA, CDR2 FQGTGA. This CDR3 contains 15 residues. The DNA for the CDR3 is TGTGCCAGCAGCGGATTAGCGGGAGGGCTCGGGGAGCAGTTCTTC. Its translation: CASSGLAGGLGEQFF.

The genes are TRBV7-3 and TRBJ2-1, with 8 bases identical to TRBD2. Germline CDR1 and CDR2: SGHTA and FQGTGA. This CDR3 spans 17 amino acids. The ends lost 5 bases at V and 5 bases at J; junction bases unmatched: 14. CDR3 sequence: CASSPGGSGSKNNEQFF. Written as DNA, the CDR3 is TGTGCCAGCAGCCCCGGAGGGAGCGGGAGCAAGAACAATGAGCAGTTCTTC.

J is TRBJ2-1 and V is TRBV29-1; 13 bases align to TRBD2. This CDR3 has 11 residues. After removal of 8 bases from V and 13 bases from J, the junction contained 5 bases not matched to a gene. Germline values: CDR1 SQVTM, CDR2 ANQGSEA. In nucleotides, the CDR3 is TGCAGCACTGGACTAGCGGGAGTACAGTTCTTC. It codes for CSTGLAGVQFF.

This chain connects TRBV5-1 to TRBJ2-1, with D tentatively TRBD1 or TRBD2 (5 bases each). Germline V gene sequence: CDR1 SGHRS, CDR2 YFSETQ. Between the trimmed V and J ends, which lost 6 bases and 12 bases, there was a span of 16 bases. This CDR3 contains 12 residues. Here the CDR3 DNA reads TGCGCCAGCAACCACCCTGAGGGGTCGCAGTTCTTC. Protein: CASNHPEGSQFF.

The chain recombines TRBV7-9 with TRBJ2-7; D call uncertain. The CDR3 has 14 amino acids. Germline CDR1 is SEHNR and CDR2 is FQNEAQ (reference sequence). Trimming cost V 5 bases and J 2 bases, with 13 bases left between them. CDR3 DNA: TGTGCCAGCAGCACAATTGGGCTGACCTACGAGCAGTACTTC. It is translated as CASSTIGLTYEQYF.

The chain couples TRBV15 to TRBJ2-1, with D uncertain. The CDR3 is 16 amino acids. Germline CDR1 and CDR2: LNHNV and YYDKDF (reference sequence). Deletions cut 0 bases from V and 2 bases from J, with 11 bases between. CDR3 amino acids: CATSRDGREAYNEQFF. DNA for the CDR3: TGTGCCACCAGCAGAGATGGGCGCGAAGCCTACAATGAGCAGTTCTTC.

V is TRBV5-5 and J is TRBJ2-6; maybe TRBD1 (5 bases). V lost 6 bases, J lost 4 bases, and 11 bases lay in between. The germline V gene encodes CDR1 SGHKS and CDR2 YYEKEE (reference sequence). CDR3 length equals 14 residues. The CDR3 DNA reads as TGTGCCAGCATAGCCAGGGCCGGGGCCAACGTCCTGACTTTC. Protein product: CASIARAGANVLTF.

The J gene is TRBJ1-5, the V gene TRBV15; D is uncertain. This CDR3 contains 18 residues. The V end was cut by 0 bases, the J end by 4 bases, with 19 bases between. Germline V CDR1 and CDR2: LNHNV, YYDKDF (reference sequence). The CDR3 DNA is TGTGCCACCAGCAGAGATCGTATAGGCCAGCTAGTTAATCAGCCCCAGCATTTT. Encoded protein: CATSRDRIGQLVNQPQHF.

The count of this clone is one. CDR3 bases: TGTGCCAGCAGTTTGGCGGGTTGGGACACCGGGGAGCTGTTTTTT. This sequence encodes CASSLAGWDTGELFF. V and J are TRBV28 and TRBJ2-2, with D tentatively TRBD2 (5 bases). The CDR3 length is 15 residues. V lost 3 bases and J 3 bases, leaving 11 bases between the germline ends. In germline, CDR1 is MDHEN, CDR2 SYDVKM.

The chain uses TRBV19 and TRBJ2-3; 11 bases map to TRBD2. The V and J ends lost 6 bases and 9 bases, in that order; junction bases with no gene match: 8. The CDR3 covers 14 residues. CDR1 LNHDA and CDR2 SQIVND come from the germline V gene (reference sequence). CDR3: CASSLAGGLRTQYF. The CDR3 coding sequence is TGTGCCAGTAGCTTAGCGGGAGGGCTCCGCACGCAGTATTTT.

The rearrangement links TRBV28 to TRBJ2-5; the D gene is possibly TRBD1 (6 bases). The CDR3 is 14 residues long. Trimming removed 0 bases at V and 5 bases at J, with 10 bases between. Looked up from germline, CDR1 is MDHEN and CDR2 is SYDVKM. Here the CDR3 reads CASSLWSRGETQYF. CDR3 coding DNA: TGTGCCAGCAGTTTATGGTCTAGGGGGGAGACCCAGTACTTC.

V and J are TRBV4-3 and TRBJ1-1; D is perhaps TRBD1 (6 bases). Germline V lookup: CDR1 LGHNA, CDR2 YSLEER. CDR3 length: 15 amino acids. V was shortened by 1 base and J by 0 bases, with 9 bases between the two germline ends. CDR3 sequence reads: CASSQGTALNTEAFF. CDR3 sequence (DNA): TGCGCCAGCAGCCAAGGGACAGCTTTGAACACTGAAGCTTTCTTT.

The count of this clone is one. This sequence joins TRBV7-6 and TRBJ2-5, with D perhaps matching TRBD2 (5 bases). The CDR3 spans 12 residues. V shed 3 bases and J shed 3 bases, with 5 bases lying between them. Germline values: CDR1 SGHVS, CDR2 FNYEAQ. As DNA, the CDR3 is TGTGCCAGCAGCTTCGGGAAAGAGACCCAGTACTTC. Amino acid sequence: CASSFGKETQYF.

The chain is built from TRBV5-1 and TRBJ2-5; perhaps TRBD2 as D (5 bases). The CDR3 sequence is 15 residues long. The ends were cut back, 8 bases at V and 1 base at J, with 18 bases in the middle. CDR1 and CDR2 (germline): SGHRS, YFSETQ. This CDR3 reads CASSEMAGPQETQYF. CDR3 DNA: TGCGCCAGTTCGGAGATGGCGGGCCCCCAAGAGACCCAGTACTTC.

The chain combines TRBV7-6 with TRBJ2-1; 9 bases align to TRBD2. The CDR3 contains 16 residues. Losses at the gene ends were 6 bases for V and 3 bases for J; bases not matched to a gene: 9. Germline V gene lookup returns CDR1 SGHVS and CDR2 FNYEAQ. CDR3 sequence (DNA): TGTGCCAGCAGACCAGGTGGAGCGGGAGGCTACAATGAGCAGTTCTTC. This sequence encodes CASRPGGAGGYNEQFF.

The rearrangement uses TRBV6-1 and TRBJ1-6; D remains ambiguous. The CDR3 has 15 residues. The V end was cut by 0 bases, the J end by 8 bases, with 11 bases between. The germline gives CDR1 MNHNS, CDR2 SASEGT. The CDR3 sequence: CASSEARTRDSPLHF. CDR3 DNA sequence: TGTGCCAGCAGTGAAGCGCGGACTAGGGATTCACCCCTCCACTTT.

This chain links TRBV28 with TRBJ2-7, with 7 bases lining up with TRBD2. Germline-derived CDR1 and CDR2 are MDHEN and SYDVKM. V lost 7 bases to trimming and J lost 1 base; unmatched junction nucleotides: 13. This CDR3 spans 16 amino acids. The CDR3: CASNSWGEGKSYEQYF. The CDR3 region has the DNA TGTGCCAGCAACTCCTGGGGGGAGGGCAAATCCTACGAGCAGTACTTC.

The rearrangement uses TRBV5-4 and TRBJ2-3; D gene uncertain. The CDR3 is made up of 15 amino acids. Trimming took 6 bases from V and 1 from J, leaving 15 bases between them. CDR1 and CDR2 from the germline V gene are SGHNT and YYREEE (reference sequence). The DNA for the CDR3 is TGTGCCAGCACCTTCGCCCCCCGAGGCACAGATACGCAGTATTTT. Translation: CASTFAPRGTDTQYF. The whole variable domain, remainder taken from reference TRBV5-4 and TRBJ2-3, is ETGVTQSPTHLIKTRGQQVTLRCSSQSGHNTVSWYQQALGQGPQFIFQYYREEENGRGNFPPRFSGLQFPNYSSELNVNALELDDSALYLCASTFAPRGTDTQYFGPGTRLTVL.